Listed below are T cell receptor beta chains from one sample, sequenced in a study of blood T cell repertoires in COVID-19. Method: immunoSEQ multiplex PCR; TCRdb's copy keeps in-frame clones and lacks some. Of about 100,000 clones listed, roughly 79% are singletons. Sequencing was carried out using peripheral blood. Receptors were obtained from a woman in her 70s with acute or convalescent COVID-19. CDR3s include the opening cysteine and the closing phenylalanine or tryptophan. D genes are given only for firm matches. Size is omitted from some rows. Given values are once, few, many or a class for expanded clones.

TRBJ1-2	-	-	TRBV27	TGTGCCAGCAGTTTATTCTACGGAGGGGCAGGGAGTAACTATGGCTACACCTTC	CASSLFYGGAGSNYGYTF
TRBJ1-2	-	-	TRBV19	TGTGCCAGTAGTATACTAGGGGTCCATGGCTACACCTTC	CASSILGVHGYTF
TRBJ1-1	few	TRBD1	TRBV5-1	TGCGCCAGCAGCTTACGACAGGGGAACACTGAAGCTTTCTTT	CASSLRQGNTEAFF
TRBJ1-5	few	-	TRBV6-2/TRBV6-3	TGTGCCAGCAGTTTCTGGGCGGGGAGTCAGCCCCAGCATTTT	CASSFWAGSQPQHF
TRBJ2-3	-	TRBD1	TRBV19	TGTGCCAGTAGTGACCGACAGGGGGGCACAGATACGCAGTATTTT	CASSDRQGGTDTQYF
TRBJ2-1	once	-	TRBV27	TGTGCCAGCAGTTTATCGAGAGGGTACAATGAGCAGTTCTTC	CASSLSRGYNEQFF
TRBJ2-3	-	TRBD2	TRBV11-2	TGTGCCAGCAGCTTGGGGACTAGCGGGGGGATATCAGATACGCAGTATTTT	CASSLGTSGGISDTQYF
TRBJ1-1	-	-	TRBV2	TGTGCCAGCAGGAGGGTGCAGGTTGGTGCTTTCTTT	CASRRVQVGAFF
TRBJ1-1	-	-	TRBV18	TGTGCCAGCTCACCTCTTGATTCGACTAAAGCTTTCTTT	CASSPLDSTKAFF
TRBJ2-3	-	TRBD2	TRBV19	TGTGCCAGTAGTATATCCGCGACTAGCGGGGGGGCAAGAACAGATACGCAGTATTTT	CASSISATSGGARTDTQYF
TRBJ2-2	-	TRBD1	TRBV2	TGTGCCAGCGGAGACAGGGGATTGAACACCGGGGAGCTGTTTTTT	CASGDRGLNTGELFF
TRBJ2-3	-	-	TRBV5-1	TGCGCCAGCAGACTCCCCGAGACAGATACGCAGTATTTT	CASRLPETDTQYF
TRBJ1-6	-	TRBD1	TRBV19	TGTGCCAGCCAGTTATGGACAGGGGAATCACCCCTCCACTTT	CASQLWTGESPLHF
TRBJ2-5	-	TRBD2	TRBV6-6	TGTGCCAGCAGTTACAGTAGACTAGCGGGGGGTGAGACCCAGTACTTC	CASSYSRLAGGETQYF
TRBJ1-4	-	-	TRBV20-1	TGCAGTGCTAGAGACAGGGGCGAGTTGTTTTTT	CSARDRGELFF
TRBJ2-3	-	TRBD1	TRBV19	TGTGCCAGTAAAGACAGGGGGGAAAGCACAGATACGCAGTATTTT	CASKDRGESTDTQYF
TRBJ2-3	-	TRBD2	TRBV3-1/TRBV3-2	TGTGCCAGCAGCCACGGAGCGGGGGGGAGAGATACGCAGTATTTT	CASSHGAGGRDTQYF
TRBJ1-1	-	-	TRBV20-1	TGCAGTGCTAGTGGGGACAAGAACACTGAAGCTTTCTTT	CSASGDKNTEAFF
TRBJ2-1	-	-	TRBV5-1	TGCGCCAGCAGCTTGGACAAATTCTGGGAGCAGTTCTTC	CASSLDKFWEQFF
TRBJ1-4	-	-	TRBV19	TGTGCCAGTACCACCCGTGGGAGGGGAGGTCAGGAAAAACTGTTTTTT	CASTTRGRGGQEKLFF
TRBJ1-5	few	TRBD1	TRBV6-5	TGTGCCAGCAGTCCGGGACAGGGGGTAAGTCAGCCCCAGCATTTT	CASSPGQGVSQPQHF
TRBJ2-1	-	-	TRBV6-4	TGTGCCAGCAGTCCCCTTACAACCAATGAGCAGTTCTTC	CASSPLTTNEQFF
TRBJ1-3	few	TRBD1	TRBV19	TGTGCCAGTAGTCCAACAGGGACAGCCCATAAAATCTCTGGAAACACCATATATTTT	CASSPTGTAHKISGNTIYF
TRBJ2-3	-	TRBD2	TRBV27	TGTGCCAGCAGTCCCTACCTCCGGACTAGCGGGGGGGCAGATACGCAGTATTTT	CASSPYLRTSGGADTQYF
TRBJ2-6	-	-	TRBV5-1	TGCGCCAGCAGCCTCCAGGGGGGAGGGGCCAACGTCCTGACTTTC	CASSLQGGGANVLTF
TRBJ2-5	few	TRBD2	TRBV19	TGTGCCAGTACCCTGACTAGCGGGGGTGGACAGACCCAGTACTTC	CASTLTSGGGQTQYF
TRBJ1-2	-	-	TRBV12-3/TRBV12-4	TGTGCCAGCAGTGGCACAGGGATCTATGGCTACACCTTC	CASSGTGIYGYTF
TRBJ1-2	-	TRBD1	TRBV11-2	TGTGCCAGCAGAGACGCCTCACAGACAGGGTACGATGGCTACACCTTC	CASRDASQTGYDGYTF
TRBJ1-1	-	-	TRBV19	TGTGCCAGTAGTACCCCTATTGGCACTGAAGCTTTCTTT	CASSTPIGTEAFF
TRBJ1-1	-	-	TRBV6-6	TGTGCCAGCAGCCCAAGGGCAGGGGAGAACACTGAAGCTTTCTTT	CASSPRAGENTEAFF
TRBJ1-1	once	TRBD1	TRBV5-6	TGTGCCAGCAGCCTCGGGACAGATAGCACTGAAGCTTTCTTT	CASSLGTDSTEAFF
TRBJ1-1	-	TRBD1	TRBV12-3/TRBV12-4	TGTGCCAGCAAGGGACAGGGGTTCCCTGAAGCTTTCTTT	CASKGQGFPEAFF
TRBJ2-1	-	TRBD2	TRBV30	TGTGCCTCCCCAGGGGTAGCGGGGTACAATGAGCAGTTCTTC	CASPGVAGYNEQFF
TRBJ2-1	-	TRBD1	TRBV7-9	TGTGCCAGCAGCTTGCTTCCCTTGGGACAGGGGTACAATGAGCAGTTCTTC	CASSLLPLGQGYNEQFF
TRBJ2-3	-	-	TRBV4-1	TGCGCCAGCAGCCGAGAGGACAGCCGCACAGATACGCAGTATTTT	CASSREDSRTDTQYF
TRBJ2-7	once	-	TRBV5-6	TGTGCCAGCAGCTCCCTCTACGAGCAGTACTTC	CASSSLYEQYF
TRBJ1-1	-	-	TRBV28	TGTGCCAGCAGTTTAGTCCGGGCTAGGGGAGCTTTCTTT	CASSLVRARGAFF
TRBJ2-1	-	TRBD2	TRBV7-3	TGTGCCAGCAGCTTAAGACCCCCCCGGACGGGGGGGCCATACAATGAGCAGTTCTTC	CASSLRPPRTGGPYNEQFF
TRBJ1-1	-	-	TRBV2	TGTGCCAGCAAACCTGGGGAGAGCACTGAAGCTTTCTTT	CASKPGESTEAFF
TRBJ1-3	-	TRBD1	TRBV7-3	TGTGCCAGCAGCCCGACAGGGGATTCTGGAAACACCATATATTTT	CASSPTGDSGNTIYF
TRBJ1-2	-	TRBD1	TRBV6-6	TGTGCCAGCAGTTCAGCGACAGGGTTAGCTAACTATGGCTACACCTTC	CASSSATGLANYGYTF
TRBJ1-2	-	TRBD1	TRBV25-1	TGTGCCAGCAGTCAAACAGGGGTTAACTATGGCTACACCTTC	CASSQTGVNYGYTF
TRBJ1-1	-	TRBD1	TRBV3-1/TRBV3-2	TGTGCCAGCAGCCCCAGGACAGGGACGGCTGAAGCTTTCTTT	CASSPRTGTAEAFF
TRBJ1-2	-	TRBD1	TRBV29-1	TGCAGCGTTGGAGGGACAGGGGGCTATGGCTACACCTTC	CSVGGTGGYGYTF
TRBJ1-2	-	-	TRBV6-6	TGTGCCAGCAGGCCACCAGGAAACTATGGCTACACCTTC	CASRPPGNYGYTF
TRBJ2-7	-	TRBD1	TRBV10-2	TGCGCCAGCAGTCAGGGGGCGACTCTCTCCTACGAGCAGTACTTC	CASSQGATLSYEQYF
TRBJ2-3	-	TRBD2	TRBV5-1	TGCGCCAGCGAACTAGCGGGCACAGATACGCAGTATTTT	CASELAGTDTQYF
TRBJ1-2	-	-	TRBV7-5	TGTGCCAGAAGCTTAAACGACAGGGTCTACACCTTC	CARSLNDRVYTF
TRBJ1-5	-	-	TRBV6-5	TGTGCCAGCAGCTCAGGGTCGGCGGATCAGCCCCAGCATTTT	CASSSGSADQPQHF
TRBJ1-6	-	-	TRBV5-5	TGTGCCAGCAGCTTGGTGGCCAGTTTTTCACCCCTCCACTTT	CASSLVASFSPLHF
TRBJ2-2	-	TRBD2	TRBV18	TGTGCCAGCTCACCCCTGGGGGGGGCGAACACCGGGGAGCTGTTTTTT	CASSPLGGANTGELFF
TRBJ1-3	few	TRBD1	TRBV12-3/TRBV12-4	TGTGCCTTGGACAGGGGCTCTGGAAACACCATATATTTT	CALDRGSGNTIYF
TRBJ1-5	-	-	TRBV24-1	TGTGCCACCAGTGACGGAACAGGGACCCGCAATCAGCCCCAGCATTTT	CATSDGTGTRNQPQHF
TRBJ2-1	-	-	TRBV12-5	TGTGCTAGTGGTTTGAGGGCAGGGGTAGCCTACAATGAGCAGTTCTTC	CASGLRAGVAYNEQFF
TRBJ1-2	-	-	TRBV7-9	TGTGCCAGCAGCCCCGTGGGCTCTAACTATGGCTACACCTTC	CASSPVGSNYGYTF
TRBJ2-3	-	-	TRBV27	TGTGCCAGCAGTTCGACAGTAAGCACAGATACGCAGTATTTT	CASSSTVSTDTQYF
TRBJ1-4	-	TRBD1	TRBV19	TGTGCCAGTAGTACATCCGGACAGGCAATTAATGAAAAACTGTTTTTT	CASSTSGQAINEKLFF
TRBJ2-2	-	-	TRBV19	TGTGCCAGTACCCCAGGGGCGGCGAACACCGGGGAGCTGTTTTTT	CASTPGAANTGELFF
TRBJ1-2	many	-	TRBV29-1	TGCAGCGTAGAACACCGGGACACTACTAACTATGGCTACACCTTC	CSVEHRDTTNYGYTF
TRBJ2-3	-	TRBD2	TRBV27	TGTGCCAGCCGATTAGCGGGGGGGAATTCAGATACGCAGTATTTT	CASRLAGGNSDTQYF